The count of the clone carrying this TCR beta chain is one. The sample originates from a study of blood T cell repertoires in COVID-19. Looking at the study overall: Researchers got acute and convalescent COVID-19 samples from the United States, Italy and Spain.

The assay was immunoSEQ multiplex PCR, and TCRdb's table has in-frame clones only and misses some. The table shows roughly 63,000 clones, with approximately 91% occurring only once. The CDR3 runs 14 residues. Trimming cost V 3 bases and J 7 bases, with 15 bases left between them. Germline V lookup: CDR1 MNHNS, CDR2 SASEGT. The clonotype originates from a woman in her fifties or sixties with active or convalescent COVID-19. The J gene is TRBJ1-1, the V gene TRBV6-1, with D maybe TRBD1 (6 bases). Sequenced material: peripheral blood. The CDR3, as DNA: TGTGCCAGCAGTGAGCATGCAGGGGTCAGTGAAGCTTTCTTT. The encoded protein is CASSEHAGVSEAFF.